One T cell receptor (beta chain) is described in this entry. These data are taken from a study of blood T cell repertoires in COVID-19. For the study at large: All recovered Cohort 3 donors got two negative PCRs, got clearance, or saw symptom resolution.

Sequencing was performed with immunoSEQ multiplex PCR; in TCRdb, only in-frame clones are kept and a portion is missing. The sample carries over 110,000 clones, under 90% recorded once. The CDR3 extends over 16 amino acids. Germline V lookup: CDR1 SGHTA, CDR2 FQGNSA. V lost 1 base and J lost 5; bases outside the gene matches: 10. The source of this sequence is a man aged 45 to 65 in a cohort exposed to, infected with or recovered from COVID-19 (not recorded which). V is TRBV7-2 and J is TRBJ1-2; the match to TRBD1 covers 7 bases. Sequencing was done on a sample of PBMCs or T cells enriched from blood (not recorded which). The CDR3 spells CASSLDRQGLGYGYTF. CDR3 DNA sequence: TGTGCCAGCAGCTTAGATCGACAGGGACTCGGATATGGCTACACCTTC. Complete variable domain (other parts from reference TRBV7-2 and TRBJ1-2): GAGVSQSPSNKVTEKGKDVELRCDPISGHTALYWYRQSLGQGLEFLIYFQGNSAPDKSGLPSDRFSAERTGGSVSTLTIQRTQQEDSAVYLCASSLDRQGLGYGYTFGSGTRLTVV.